The 15 T cell receptor beta chains reported below all come from one sample, sequenced in a study of Ad26.COV2.S vaccination and SARS-CoV-2 variants. Clones were sequenced by immunoSEQ multiplex PCR, and TCRdb holds only the in-frame ones, with some missing. Among roughly 400,000 clones listed, 89% were seen once. The treatment: some 19 received Ad26.COV2.S at low or high dose, single or two shots; 5 received placebo; per-sample allocation not given. Samples were taken on day 63 after the first vaccine or placebo injection. The source was peripheral blood, collected in a trial of Ad26.COV2.S vaccine versus placebo. All receptors come from a person aged 18-65 years who received the Ad26.COV2.S COVID-19 vaccine or a placebo.

This clone came up once. J is TRBJ2-5 and V is TRBV11-3; D remains unclear. From germline, CDR1 is SGHNT and CDR2 YENEEA. This CDR3 has 13 residues. V was pared by 1 base and J by 4 bases, with 7 bases between. The CDR3 sequence: CASSLAPSETQYF. For the CDR3, the DNA is TGTGCCAGCAGCTTAGCCCCATCAGAGACCCAGTACTTC.

The chain employs TRBV10-2 and TRBJ1-5, with a weak D call TRBD1 (6 bases). Germline V gives CDR1 WSHSY, CDR2 SAAADI. This CDR3 region has 13 residues. V was cut by 7 bases and J by 3 bases, with 10 bases left in between. The CDR3 region has the DNA TGCGCCAGCAAGGACAGCGACAATCAGCCCCAGCATTTT. It encodes CASKDSDNQPQHF.

This clone was observed a few times. This sequence joins TRBV2 and TRBJ2-2, with D unclear. Germline V lookup: CDR1 SNHLY, CDR2 FYNNEI. The CDR3 runs 14 residues. V lost 4 bases and J lost 0, with 6 bases in between. DNA for the CDR3: TGTGCCAGCAGTGCCGAAGCGAACACCGGGGAGCTGTTTTTT. It codes for CASSAEANTGELFF.

The chain links TRBV3-1 (or the pseudogene TRBV3-2) to TRBJ2-5; 11 nucleotides line up with TRBD2. J gave up 3 bases and V 1 base, and 4 bases lay outside the gene matches. CDR1 LGHDT and CDR2 YNNKEL come from the germline V gene (reference sequence). This CDR3 has 16 amino acids. DNA for the CDR3: TGTGCCAGCAGCCAAGTGGCTAGCGGGGGGAAAGAGACCCAGTACTTC. It is translated as CASSQVASGGKETQYF.

The chain employs TRBV5-6 and TRBJ1-1; D not certain. The CDR3 has 14 amino acids. CDR1 SGHDT and CDR2 YYEEEE come from the germline V gene. The V end was cut by 1 base, the J end by 2 bases, with 9 bases between. CDR3 amino acids: CASSLRGDNTEAFF. The CDR3 DNA reads as TGTGCCAGCAGCTTGCGCGGGGATAACACTGAAGCTTTCTTT.

This clone was counted only a few times. The rearrangement joins TRBV7-9 to TRBJ2-2; perhaps TRBD2 as D (5 bases). CDR3 size: 14 residues. Germline values: CDR1 SEHNR, CDR2 FQNEAQ (reference sequence). Deletions cut 8 bases from V and 2 bases from J, with 12 bases between. In DNA form, the CDR3 reads TGTGCCAGCCGACCGGACTTAAACACCGGGGAGCTGTTTTTT. As protein: CASRPDLNTGELFF.

Note on this clone: A much larger clonotype is one base distant, so this may be a read error. The chain joins TRBV3-1 (or the pseudogene TRBV3-2) to TRBJ2-2, with 8 bases identical to TRBD1. The CDR3 extends over 13 amino acids. CDR1 and CDR2 (germline): LGHDT, YNNKEL (reference sequence). The ends lost 8 bases at V and 1 base at J; junction bases unmatched: 0. The CDR3 DNA reads as TGTGCCAGCGGGACAGGGAACACCGGGGAGCTGTTTTTT. As protein: CASGTGNTGELFF.

V and J are TRBV4-1 and TRBJ2-3; D uncertain. The V end lost 0 bases, the J end lost 6 bases, and 10 bases lay between the germline ends. Germline CDR1 is MGHRA and CDR2 is YSYEKL. The CDR3 loop spans 14 amino acids. The CDR3 DNA sequence: TGCGCCAGCAGCCAAGATGGTTTGGGGGATACGCAGTATTTT. Encoded protein: CASSQDGLGDTQYF.

The chain joins TRBV28 to TRBJ2-7; 9 bases are a match to TRBD2. The CDR3 is 12 residues long. J was trimmed by 7 bases and V by 5 bases; bases with no gene match: 3. The germline V gene encodes CDR1 MDHEN and CDR2 SYDVKM. The CDR3 protein is CASSTLAGEQYF. The CDR3 bases are TGTGCCAGCAGTACCCTAGCGGGGGAGCAGTACTTC.

The chain employs TRBV6-5 and TRBJ2-4; D uncertain. Germline-derived CDR1 and CDR2 are MNHEY and SVGAGI. The CDR3 loop spans 15 amino acids. Trimming stripped 0 bases from V and 6 bases from J, with 12 bases between. CDR3 DNA: TGTGCCAGCAGTTACTCAAACAGAGTAAGAAACATTCAGTACTTC. Translation gives CASSYSNRVRNIQYF.

V is TRBV6-5 and J is TRBJ1-2; 8 nucleotides align to TRBD1. J was trimmed by 0 bases and V by 6 bases; bases with no gene match: 3. This CDR3 is 14 amino acids long. Germline V gives CDR1 MNHEY, CDR2 SVGAGI. The CDR3 spells CASSRDRPNYGYTF. CDR3 sequence (DNA): TGTGCCAGCAGCCGGGACAGGCCTAACTATGGCTACACCTTC.

Written as DNA, the CDR3 is TGTGCCATCTCTAGGACGAGCTTGGTCGAGACCCAGTACTTC. Its protein is CAISRTSLVETQYF. This sequence joins TRBV10-3 and TRBJ2-5; D not certain. V lost 8 bases and J lost 5, with 18 bases in between. This CDR3 has 14 amino acids. From germline, CDR1 is ENHRY and CDR2 SYGVKD.

The chain has TRBV9 and TRBJ2-1, with D unresolved. The CDR3 contains 12 residues. Germline CDR1 reads SGDLS; CDR2 reads YYNGEE. V lost 4 bases to trimming and J lost 6 bases, with 8 bases between them. The CDR3 nucleotides read TGTGCCAGCAGCTCGGGCTTCAATGAGCAGTTCTTC. It is translated as CASSSGFNEQFF.

J is TRBJ2-5 and V is TRBV11-2; D unclear. CDR3 length: 15 amino acids. V was cut by 2 bases and J by 1 base, with 11 bases left in between. The germline V gene encodes CDR1 SGHAT and CDR2 FQNNGV. CDR3 sequence reads: CASSLRQTLQETQYF. In nucleotides, the CDR3 is TGTGCCAGCAGCTTAAGGCAGACTCTCCAAGAGACCCAGTACTTC.

V usage is TRBV28 and J usage is TRBJ2-2, with D unclear. Trimming removed 2 bases from V and 3 bases from J, with 1 base in between. The CDR3 sequence is 12 residues long. Per the germline V gene, CDR1 is MDHEN and CDR2 is SYDVKM. The CDR3 sequence is CASSLDTGELFF. In DNA form, the CDR3 reads TGTGCCAGCAGTTTAGACACCGGGGAGCTGTTTTTT.